This T cell receptor (beta chain) was retrieved from a study of CXCR3-negative and CXCR3-positive naive CD8 T cells. General study points: CXCR3-positive naive cells had TRB CDR3s that were more hydrophobic than CXCR3-negative naive cells had.

A word on this clonotype: Antigen unknown.

TRB cDNA was prepared as libraries by UMI-labeled 5' RACE. TCRdb re-called the 5' RACE reads, yielding one record per CDR3 amino acid sequence without DNA. This repertoire comprises over 80,000 distinct CDR3 sequences; its ten largest clones make up approximately 1.4%. The CDR3 consists of 12 residues. Looked up from germline, CDR1 is MDHEN and CDR2 is SYDVKM. The sequence was obtained from a human donor in good health. Some clones in this sample may be carry-over from other donors' samples. The sequencing sample was made of naive CXCR3- CD8+ T cells from blood. Indicated subset: CD45RO-CCR7+CD27+CD95- naive CD8+ T cells lacking CXCR3 (TNR3-). V usage is TRBV28 and J usage is TRBJ1-1; TCRdb calls TRBD1, which cannot be checked without DNA. CDR3 residues: CASRSGGPVAFF. The whole variable domain, filled in from reference TRBV28 and TRBJ1-1, reads DVKVTQSSRYLVKRTGEKVFLECVQDMDHENMFWYRQDPGLGLRLIYFSYDVKMKEKGDIPEGYSVSREKKERFSLILESASTNQTSMYLCASRSGGPVAFFGQGTRLTVV.